This T cell receptor beta chain derives from a study of immune reconstitution after stem cell transplant in scleroderma. Trimming stripped 6 bases from V and 1 base from J, with 12 bases between. Germline V lookup: CDR1 ENHRY, CDR2 SYGVKD. The CDR3 spans 14 residues. TCRdb reanalysed the RT-PCR reads using MiXCR and keeps one entry per CDR3 protein. The top ten clones hold over 20% of a sample with thousands of distinct CDR3 sequences, approximately 9% of them seen once. In its sample, this clonotype is medium-sized (0.01 to 0.1%). The source of this sequence is a male donor with systemic sclerosis. The specimen was obtained before or after autologous hematopoietic stem cell transplantation (not recorded which). The V and J genes are TRBV10-3 and TRBJ1-1; D is unclear. The DNA of the CDR3 is TGTGCCATCAGCAAAGTAGTGGGGAACACTGAAGCTTTCTTT. Amino acid sequence: CAISKVVGNTEAFF.